Listed below are T cell receptor beta chains from one sample, sequenced in a study of OX40 agonist ivuxolimab in advanced cancers. Libraries were prepared by immunoSEQ multiplex PCR; TCRdb keeps only in-frame clonotypes and omits some of them. This sample has 80,000 or so clones, with 75% to 90% found just once. Sequenced here: CD4+ or CD8+ T cells sorted from blood, sampled in a trial of the OX40 agonist ivuxolimab. Receptors originate from an adult with an advanced solid tumor such as melanoma, head and neck, liver or kidney cancer. Both conserved end residues are trimmed from each CDR3.

V: TRBV7-8
J: TRBJ2-4
CDR3: ASSPLGGENIQY

V: TRBV18
J: TRBJ2-5
CDR3: ASSLRPGSETQY

V: TRBV7-2
J: TRBJ2-7
CDR3: ASSLGSGRVYEQY

V: TRBV2
J: TRBJ1-1
CDR3: ASSGEGPNTEAF

V: TRBV4-3
J: TRBJ2-1
CDR3: ASSQEGGPAPRGQF

V: TRBV6-1
J: TRBJ1-4
CDR3: ASSDVGKNEKLF

V: TRBV18
J: TRBJ2-1
CDR3: ASSAGQEINEQF

V: TRBV28
J: TRBJ1-4
CDR3: ASSSAGTAATNEKLF

V: TRBV18
J: TRBJ1-4
CDR3: ASSPGQSNEKLF

V: TRBV11-2
J: TRBJ2-3
CDR3: ASSFSLATTDTQY

V: TRBV7-9
J: TRBJ2-5
CDR3: ASNKGDWQETQY

V: TRBV5-5
J: TRBJ2-5
CDR3: ASSARTGDETQY

V: TRBV30
J: TRBJ1-3
CDR3: AWSAGLLRGNTIY

V: TRBV30
J: TRBJ2-3
CDR3: AWRVLAGGGTDTQY

V: TRBV14
J: TRBJ1-1
CDR3: ASSQTGMNTEAF

V: TRBV19
J: TRBJ1-5
CDR3: ASRSVMGNQPQH

V: TRBV11-2
J: TRBJ1-2
CDR3: ASSLGQGNGYT

V: TRBV6-5
J: TRBJ2-2
CDR3: ASSPRVPGGELF

V: TRBV7-3
J: TRBJ1-3
CDR3: ASSPTGGNTIY

V: TRBV15
J: TRBJ2-3
CDR3: ATSPATDTQY

V: TRBV6-1
J: TRBJ2-5
CDR3: ASSEASRYQETQY

V: TRBV5-1
J: TRBJ1-1
CDR3: ASSLSVSLNTEAF

V: TRBV2
J: TRBJ2-5
CDR3: ASSVEDGFFVETQY

V: TRBV10-1
J: TRBJ1-4
CDR3: ASSESIGEKLF

V: TRBV15
J: TRBJ2-7
CDR3: ATSRDLVDYEQY

V: TRBV2
J: TRBJ2-7
CDR3: ASSEGGTGYEQY

V: TRBV6-5
J: TRBJ1-6
CDR3: ASSSGPGQGWSPLH

V: TRBV6-1
J: TRBJ2-1
CDR3: ATRDLGGRPEQF

V: TRBV9
J: TRBJ2-7
CDR3: ASSVGSRDGNEQY

V: TRBV30
J: TRBJ2-5
CDR3: AWSAPGLAAQETQY

V: TRBV14
J: TRBJ1-6
CDR3: ASSRARGGSSLH

V: TRBV6-1
J: TRBJ2-5
CDR3: ASGLAGVETQY

V: TRBV6-4
J: TRBJ1-1
CDR3: ASSARTGWHTEAF

V: TRBV9
J: TRBJ1-2
CDR3: ASSVGGNYGYT

V: TRBV10-3
J: TRBJ2-3
CDR3: AISLGGADTQY

V: TRBV6-1
J: TRBJ2-7
CDR3: ASSEGGQLSYEQY

V: TRBV29-1
J: TRBJ2-6
CDR3: SVAVSGANVLT

V: TRBV5-4
J: TRBJ1-2
CDR3: ASSLDRVDGYT

V: TRBV5-1
J: TRBJ2-3
CDR3: ASSFEGGGADTQY